These 13 T cell receptor beta chains were all obtained from the same sample, sequenced in a study of blood T cell repertoires in COVID-19. The repertoire was sequenced with immunoSEQ multiplex PCR; TCRdb's copy has only in-frame clones and lacks some. The sample consists of around 100,000 clones, 87% of them appearing once. The sequenced sample consisted of peripheral blood. These TCRs come from a human donor in a cohort sampled during active COVID-19.

J is TRBJ2-7 and V is TRBV4-1, with a possible D match to TRBD1 (5 bases). Trimming cost V 3 bases and J 3 bases, with 9 bases left between them. Germline V CDR1 and CDR2: MGHRA, YSYEKL. The CDR3 contains 13 residues. The CDR3 nucleotides read TGCGCCAGCAGCCACAGACAGAACTACGAGCAGTACTTC. Its translation: CASSHRQNYEQYF.

The CDR3 reads CAWAHFRRGNEQFF. CDR3 nucleotides: TGTGCCTGGGCACATTTTAGACGGGGGAATGAGCAGTTCTTC. The chain is built from TRBV30 and TRBJ2-1; D is possibly TRBD2 (6 bases). This CDR3 spans 14 amino acids. Trimming took 5 bases from V and 7 from J, leaving 18 bases between them. Looked up from germline, CDR1 is GTSNPN and CDR2 is SVGIG (reference sequence).

The chain joins TRBV9 to TRBJ2-1; D is possibly TRBD1 (6 bases). CDR1 is SGDLS, CDR2 YYNGEE, per germline. CDR3 length equals 19 residues. Between the trimmed V and J ends, which lost 2 bases and 0 bases, there was a span of 21 bases. CDR3 loop: CASSVRTDDQPSSYNEQFF. The CDR3 DNA reads as TGTGCCAGCAGCGTTAGGACAGACGATCAACCTAGCTCCTACAATGAGCAGTTCTTC.

The chain couples TRBV2 to TRBJ2-3, with D perhaps TRBD2 (5 bases). Germline lookup yields CDR1 SNHLY and CDR2 FYNNEI. Trimming stripped 4 bases from V and 4 bases from J, with 12 bases between. The CDR3 has 14 residues. DNA of the CDR3: TGTGCCAGCAGTGGAAGACCCGGGGCAGATACGCAGTATTTT. Its protein product is CASSGRPGADTQYF.

The chain joins TRBV7-2 to TRBJ2-3, with D possibly TRBD2 on 6 matching bases. CDR3 length equals 18 residues. Trimming shortened V by 2 bases and J by 0 bases, and 18 bases separated the two germline ends. Germline CDR1 SGHTA, CDR2 FQGNSA. The CDR3 region has the DNA TGTGCCAGCAGCTTAAATGGGTTGGGGACTGTAAGCACAGATACGCAGTATTTT. Translation gives CASSLNGLGTVSTDTQYF.

The chain employs TRBV10-3 and TRBJ2-1, with 9 positions matching TRBD1. The junction had 7 bases not matched to a gene; V was cut back by 1 base and J by 9 bases. The CDR3 extends over 15 amino acids. The V gene's germline CDR1 is ENHRY and CDR2 SYGVKD. CDR3 DNA sequence: TGTGCCATCAGTGAGTTATGGACAGGGGAAGGTGAGCAGTTCTTC. It yields the protein CAISELWTGEGEQFF.

The chain is built from TRBV4-1 and TRBJ2-2; perhaps TRBD2 as D (6 bases). CDR3 length: 11 residues. Germline loops: CDR1 MGHRA, CDR2 YSYEKL. Trimming took off 6 bases at V and 8 bases at J, with 7 bases between the two ends. The CDR3 protein is CASRGGGELFF. CDR3 coding DNA: TGCGCCAGCAGGGGGGGAGGGGAGCTGTTTTTT.

The V gene is TRBV6-6, the J gene TRBJ2-7; 11 bases are a match to TRBD2. This CDR3 spans 15 amino acids. Germline CDR1 MNHNY, CDR2 SVGAGI (reference sequence). Germline trimming cut 7 bases from V and 2 bases from J; bases unmatched to any gene: 7. The CDR3 sequence is CASTRGTSGPYEQYF. The CDR3 DNA is TGTGCCAGCACCAGGGGGACTAGCGGACCCTACGAGCAGTACTTC.

The chain recombines TRBV6-5 with TRBJ2-1; D may be TRBD2 (6 bases). V lost 5 bases to trimming and J lost 10 bases, with 15 bases between them. Germline CDR1 reads MNHEY; CDR2 reads SVGAGI. The length of the CDR3 is 13 residues. CDR3 coding DNA: TGTGCCAGCAGTCCTGGGGACTGGAGCGAGCAGTTCTTC. Translated: CASSPGDWSEQFF.

The V gene is TRBV29-1, the J gene TRBJ2-2, with TRBD1 identical over 8 bases. The ends lost 6 bases at V and 8 bases at J; junction bases unmatched: 11. The germline gives CDR1 SQVTM, CDR2 ANQGSEA. The CDR3 covers 14 residues. The CDR3 DNA sequence: TGCAGCGTCGGTATGACAGGGGTCACAGGGGAGCTGTTTTTT. Amino acid sequence: CSVGMTGVTGELFF.

V is TRBV19 and J is TRBJ1-2; the D gene is possibly TRBD1 (6 bases). The CDR3 covers 15 residues. The V gene lost 3 bases and the J gene lost 4 bases, with 15 bases spanning the gap. Per germline, CDR1 LNHDA and CDR2 SQIVND (reference sequence). CDR3 nucleotide sequence: TGTGCCAGTAGTATGTCGCCAGGGGCCCCCTATGGCTACACCTTC. Protein product: CASSMSPGAPYGYTF.

The V gene is TRBV5-1, the J gene TRBJ2-5; a possible D gene is TRBD1 (6 bases). The germline CDR1 and CDR2 sequences are SGHRS and YFSETQ. The CDR3 has 12 amino acids. V was trimmed by 4 bases and J by 4 bases, leaving 8 bases between them. The CDR3 loop reads CASSLGAETQYF. For the CDR3, the DNA is TGCGCCAGCAGCCTGGGGGCAGAGACCCAGTACTTC.

In this sample, this clone turned up a few times. The V and J genes are TRBV3-1 (or the pseudogene TRBV3-2) and TRBJ2-2; D possibly corresponds to TRBD1 (5 bases). This CDR3 spans 16 amino acids. Trimming removed 0 bases from V and 0 bases from J, with 8 bases in between. Germline V CDR1 and CDR2: LGHDT, YNNKEL (reference sequence). The CDR3 here is CASSQDDSSNTGELFF. CDR3 sequence (DNA): TGTGCCAGCAGCCAAGATGACAGCTCGAACACCGGGGAGCTGTTTTTT.